Presented here are 30 T cell receptor beta chains from one specimen sequenced in a study of beta chain features in type 1 diabetes listed by TCRdb under 2018. Library preparation used the immunoSEQ multiplex PCR assay. All of the isolated RNA was reverse transcribed with the High Capacity cDNA Reverse Transcription Kit, so expressed TCRB transcripts were sequenced. This immuneACCESS table, as held by TCRdb, lists in-frame sequences with V and J called but not all clones. Of the missing ones, under half trace to an unresolved V gene in checked studies; the others have no known cause. The sample table lists 300,000 to 350,000 clones, around 8% of them with a count of one. Of the sample, approximately 0.44% is held by the ten largest clones. The sequenced sample was central memory CD4+ T cells from blood. The origin of the receptors is a woman between 18 and 29 years old in good health.

This clone was seen a handful of times. The V and J genes are TRBV7-9 and TRBJ2-1, with 13 bases lining up with TRBD2. Unmatched junction bases numbered 4, after V lost 7 bases and J lost 7 bases. Germline CDR1 is SEHNR and CDR2 is FQNEAQ (reference sequence). There are 14 residues in the CDR3. For the CDR3, the DNA is TGTGCCAGCATTGGACTAGCGGGAGAAAATGAGCAGTTCTTC. This sequence encodes CASIGLAGENEQFF.

Only a few counts were recorded for this clone. This chain connects TRBV25-1 to TRBJ2-3, with D perhaps matching TRBD1 (5 bases). V lost 4 bases to trimming and J lost 6 bases, with 14 bases between them. This CDR3 region has 14 residues. Germline values: CDR1 MGHDK, CDR2 SYGVNS. CDR3 sequence (DNA): TGTGCCAGCAGTGCAGAAAGGGGAACGGATACGCAGTATTTT. Amino acid sequence: CASSAERGTDTQYF.

The chain carries TRBV28 and TRBJ2-1, with TRBD2 matching over 8 bases. This CDR3 contains 14 residues. The germline gives CDR1 MDHEN, CDR2 SYDVKM. After removal of 8 bases from V and 3 bases from J, the junction contained 6 bases not matched to a gene. As DNA, the CDR3 is TGTGCCAGCTCGGTCCTAGCGGGCTACAATGAGCAGTTCTTC. It translates to CASSVLAGYNEQFF.

This clone was counted at least ten times. The rearrangement joins TRBV4-1 to TRBJ1-4, with D possibly TRBD1 on 6 matching bases. Germline CDR1 reads MGHRA; CDR2 reads YSYEKL. V was clipped by 4 bases and J by 8 bases, with 20 bases between them. This CDR3 is 16 amino acids long. The CDR3 is CASSPAGASIREKLFF. CDR3 nucleotide sequence: TGCGCCAGCAGCCCGGCGGGGGCCTCAATTAGGGAAAAACTGTTTTTT.

The rearrangement joins TRBV27 to TRBJ2-1; no definite D call. The V end was cut by 7 bases, the J end by 5 bases, with 24 bases between. Germline-derived CDR1 and CDR2 are MNHEY and SMNVEV (reference sequence). The CDR3 spans 17 residues. The CDR3 DNA reads TGTGCCAGCACCCAAGCCCTGGCAGCGAAACACGACAATGAGCAGTTCTTC. Encoded protein: CASTQALAAKHDNEQFF.

The chain couples TRBV28 to TRBJ2-5; TRBD2 is a possible D gene (6 bases). Trimming shortened V by 2 bases and J by 5 bases, and 24 bases separated the two germline ends. CDR1 is MDHEN, CDR2 SYDVKM, per germline. This CDR3 contains 18 residues. The CDR3 nucleotides read TGTGCCAGCAGTTTACGACCCCTGGCCGGGGGAGACTCGGAGACCCAGTACTTC. Its translation: CASSLRPLAGGDSETQYF.

This clone was seen many times. The chain combines TRBV11-2 with TRBJ2-1; D assignment may be TRBD1 or TRBD2 (5 bases each). Germline CDR1 SGHAT, CDR2 FQNNGV. Deletions cut 6 bases from V and 6 bases from J, with 15 bases between. CDR3 length: 14 amino acids. In DNA, the CDR3 is TGTGCCAGCAGATTGGGGACCCAGACCAATGAGCAGTTCTTC. Protein: CASRLGTQTNEQFF.

The chain employs TRBV2 and TRBJ2-3, with 10 bases aligning to TRBD2. This CDR3 spans 17 amino acids. V lost 6 bases and J lost 2; bases outside the gene matches: 11. Germline CDR1 SNHLY, CDR2 FYNNEI. The CDR3 spells CASSWTSGFSPTDTQYF. DNA of the CDR3: TGTGCCAGCAGCTGGACTAGCGGTTTTTCCCCCACAGATACGCAGTATTTT.

CDR3 in amino acids: CASSGTGKNYEQFF. The CDR3 region has the DNA TGTGCCAGCAGTGGGACAGGGAAGAACTATGAGCAGTTCTTC. This rearrangement joins TRBV28 to TRBJ2-1, with 9 bases lining up with TRBD1. This CDR3 has 14 amino acids. Germline V gives CDR1 MDHEN, CDR2 SYDVKM. J gave up 8 bases and V 5 bases, and 7 bases lay outside the gene matches.

This clone was seen a few times. The chain uses TRBV29-1 and TRBJ2-1; D unresolved. This CDR3 is built from 13 residues. V was trimmed by 6 bases and J by 7 bases, leaving 16 bases between them. Germline V lookup: CDR1 SQVTM, CDR2 ANQGSEA. CDR3 in DNA: TGCAGCGTCCTCCGAGTCGTCACGAATGAGCAGTTCTTC. Protein product: CSVLRVVTNEQFF.

This clone was found many times. This chain uses TRBV18 with TRBJ2-1; 7 bases align to TRBD2. The CDR3 is 16 amino acids. CDR1 is KGHSH and CDR2 is LQKENI in the germline V gene. Losses at the gene ends were 0 bases for V and 4 bases for J; bases not matched to a gene: 6. DNA of the CDR3: TGTGCCAGCTCACCACCAGGCGCTAGCGGATACAATGAGCAGTTCTTC. It yields the protein CASSPPGASGYNEQFF. Combining the CDR3 with reference TRBV18 and TRBJ2-1 gives the whole variable domain NAGVMQNPRHLVRRRGQEARLRCSPMKGHSHVYWYRQLPEEGLKFMVYLQKENIIDESGMPKERFSAEFPKEGPSILRIQQVVRGDSAAYFCASSPPGASGYNEQFFGPGTRLTVL.

This clone was detected only a few times. The genes are TRBV28 and TRBJ2-7; D is undetermined. The CDR3 totals 13 residues. Germline V gene sequence: CDR1 MDHEN, CDR2 SYDVKM. The ends were cut back, 3 bases at V and 2 bases at J, with 8 bases in the middle. DNA of the CDR3: TGTGCCAGCAGTTTTAGTCAGACCTACGAGCAGTACTTC. The encoded protein is CASSFSQTYEQYF.

This clone was seen only a few times. This chain links TRBV11-2 with TRBJ2-3, with 9 positions matching TRBD2. Trimming took 10 bases from V and 0 from J; bases not matched to a gene: 14. The germline V gene has CDR1 SGHAT and CDR2 FQNNGV. The CDR3 has 17 residues. DNA for the CDR3: TGTGCCACGGGTCCCAGCGGGAGGCTGTATAGCACAGATACGCAGTATTTT. Its protein is CATGPSGRLYSTDTQYF.

For this clone: Just one base apart from a much larger clone, this may be a read error. The chain joins TRBV7-2 to TRBJ2-7, with a weak D call TRBD2 (5 bases). V was clipped by 5 bases and J by 3 bases, with 8 bases between them. Germline-derived CDR1 and CDR2 are SGHTA and FQGNSA. The CDR3 has 12 residues. As DNA, the CDR3 is TGTGCCAGCAGCCAAAGCGGCTACGAGCAGTACTTC. Protein sequence: CASSQSGYEQYF.

This clone was observed a handful of times. The genes are TRBV4-3 and TRBJ1-5, with D possibly matching TRBD1 (6 bases). Trimming removed 1 base from V and 7 bases from J, with 11 bases in between. This CDR3 spans 14 amino acids. The germline gives CDR1 LGHNA, CDR2 YSLEER. As DNA, the CDR3 is TGCGCCAGCAGCCAAGCACAGGGATTACAGCCCCAGCATTTT. It specifies CASSQAQGLQPQHF.

The chain is built from TRBV19 and TRBJ1-5, with 8 bases identical to TRBD1. V gave up 1 base and J gave up 7 bases; unmatched junction bases: 6. The CDR3 length is 15 residues. Looked up from germline, CDR1 is LNHDA and CDR2 is SQIVND (reference sequence). CDR3 region: CASSIGNRGTQPQHF. The DNA of the CDR3 is TGTGCCAGTAGTATAGGGAACAGGGGGACGCAGCCCCAGCATTTT.

This clone was seen only a few times. J is TRBJ1-3 and V is TRBV28, with D possibly matching TRBD1 (6 bases). V was trimmed by 4 bases and J by 3 bases, leaving 13 bases between them. Germline values: CDR1 MDHEN, CDR2 SYDVKM. This CDR3 region has 15 residues. CDR3 sequence reads: CASSSFAGDGNTIYF. As DNA, the CDR3 is TGTGCCAGCAGTTCGTTTGCAGGGGATGGAAACACCATATATTTT.

This clone was seen a handful of times. The rearrangement links TRBV29-1 to TRBJ2-3, with 8 bases that match TRBD2. V trimming: 1 base; J trimming: 1 base; junction bases outside the gene matches: 7. Germline V CDR1 and CDR2: SQVTM, ANQGSEA. This CDR3 is 16 amino acids long. The CDR3 loop is CSVEGGAGGGTDTQYF. In DNA form, the CDR3 reads TGCAGCGTTGAAGGGGGTGCGGGAGGTGGCACAGATACGCAGTATTTT.

This clone was seen a few times. The rearrangement links TRBV7-9 to TRBJ2-3, with 7 nucleotides matching TRBD2. The V gene end was trimmed by 3 bases and the J gene end by 4 bases; junction bases not matched to a gene: 7. The CDR3 is 15 residues long. CDR1 SEHNR and CDR2 FQNEAQ come from the germline V gene (reference sequence). CDR3 coding DNA: TGTGCCAGCAGCTTGGGGAACGGGAGGCCAGATACGCAGTATTTT. It translates to CASSLGNGRPDTQYF.

This clone was counted at least ten times. The chain joins TRBV18 to TRBJ2-2; D may be TRBD2 (5 bases). Germline-derived CDR1 and CDR2 are KGHSH and LQKENI. This CDR3 is built from 15 residues. With 0 bases removed from V and 6 bases from J, the gap between germline ends came to 11 bases. The chain's CDR3 is CASSPPGLISGELFF. CDR3 DNA sequence: TGTGCCAGCTCACCACCCGGACTCATATCCGGGGAGCTGTTTTTT. Full variable domain (outside the CDR3, taken from reference TRBV18 and TRBJ2-2): NAGVMQNPRHLVRRRGQEARLRCSPMKGHSHVYWYRQLPEEGLKFMVYLQKENIIDESGMPKERFSAEFPKEGPSILRIQQVVRGDSAAYFCASSPPGLISGELFFGEGSRLTVL.

In its sample, this clone was seen a few times. The chain employs TRBV7-9 and TRBJ2-1, with 7 bases aligning to TRBD2. This CDR3 spans 19 amino acids. CDR1 and CDR2 (germline): SEHNR, FQNEAQ (reference sequence). V gave up 1 base and J gave up 3 bases; unmatched junction bases: 15. The chain's CDR3 is CASSLVSMMRGSFYNEQFF. CDR3 nucleotides: TGTGCCAGCAGCTTAGTGTCGATGATGCGCGGGAGCTTCTACAATGAGCAGTTCTTC.

This clone showed up just a few times. The V call is TRBV6-6, the J call TRBJ2-5; the D is unclear. The CDR3 consists of 11 residues. V was cut by 7 bases and J by 5 bases, with 8 bases left in between. Germline values: CDR1 MNHNY, CDR2 SVGAGI (reference sequence). The CDR3 sequence: CASTELETQYF. The CDR3 region has the DNA TGTGCCAGCACTGAGCTTGAGACCCAGTACTTC.

The CDR3, as DNA: TGTGCCAGCAGTTCGGGGACAGGGGGCCTCGCTAACTATGGCTACACCTTC. Encoded protein: CASSSGTGGLANYGYTF. This sequence joins TRBV28 and TRBJ1-2; 12 nucleotides align to TRBD1. The V gene end was trimmed by 4 bases and the J gene end by 0 bases; junction bases not matched to a gene: 6. Germline V gene lookup returns CDR1 MDHEN and CDR2 SYDVKM. CDR3 length: 17 amino acids.

This clone showed up just a few times. A much larger clone differs by one base, so this may be a read error. This sequence joins TRBV28 and TRBJ1-2; D ambiguous. The length of the CDR3 is 12 residues. The germline V and J ends were trimmed by 3 bases and 2 bases, with 4 bases remaining between them. CDR1 and CDR2 from the germline V gene are MDHEN and SYDVKM. CDR3 residues: CASSFSNYGYTF. The CDR3 nucleotides read TGTGCCAGCAGTTTTTCAAACTATGGCTACACCTTC.

The chain couples TRBV7-2 to TRBJ1-1; D remains unclear. Per the germline V gene, CDR1 is SGHTA and CDR2 is FQGNSA. The CDR3 is 13 residues long. Trimming removed 5 bases at V and 11 bases at J, with 18 bases between. CDR3 DNA: TGTGCCAGCAGCGGAGGACCTCGGGTGGTGGCTTTCTTT. Its translation: CASSGGPRVVAFF.

The V call is TRBV2, the J call TRBJ2-5, with D hard to call. The CDR3 runs 12 residues. V dropped 4 bases and J dropped 5 bases, with 8 bases sitting between them. Germline CDR1 SNHLY, CDR2 FYNNEI. In nucleotides, the CDR3 is TGTGCCAGCAGTGTAATTATTGAGACCCAGTACTTC. Translation: CASSVIIETQYF.

The V call is TRBV27, the J call TRBJ2-5, with 10 bases aligning to TRBD1. This CDR3 comprises 16 residues. CDR1 and CDR2 from the germline V gene are MNHEY and SMNVEV (reference sequence). The trim removed 5 bases at V and 4 bases at J, leaving 10 bases unmatched. DNA of the CDR3: TGTGCCAGCAGTACGCGGGACAGGGGTAGGCGAGAGACCCAGTACTTC. Translation: CASSTRDRGRRETQYF.

Only a few counts were recorded for this clone. The J gene is TRBJ2-2, the V gene TRBV9, with D maybe TRBD2 (6 bases). CDR1 is SGDLS, CDR2 YYNGEE, per germline. The germline V and J ends were trimmed by 0 bases and 4 bases, with 13 bases remaining between them. This CDR3 is built from 16 residues. The CDR3, as DNA: TGTGCCAGCAGCGTAGCATGGAGGGTTCGCACCGGGGAGCTGTTTTTT. Amino acids: CASSVAWRVRTGELFF.

The chain employs TRBV28 and TRBJ2-5; TRBD2 agrees at 11 bases. CDR3 length: 17 amino acids. Germline CDR1 and CDR2: MDHEN and SYDVKM. J was trimmed by 1 base and V by 6 bases; bases with no gene match: 10. CDR3 bases: TGTGCCAGCAGCCGGCTTGGGACTAGCGGTTCCCAAGAGACCCAGTACTTC. Protein sequence: CASSRLGTSGSQETQYF.

A few counts support this clone. This rearrangement joins TRBV6-6 to TRBJ1-2; D possibly corresponds to TRBD1 (6 bases). Looked up from germline, CDR1 is MNHNY and CDR2 is SVGAGI (reference sequence). This CDR3 comprises 12 residues. V lost 8 bases and J 2 bases, leaving 9 bases between the germline ends. The CDR3 region is CASGTRNYGYTF. DNA of the CDR3: TGTGCCAGCGGGACACGAAACTATGGCTACACCTTC.